The entry below gives a single T cell receptor beta chain sequence along with its context. This entry comes from a study of blood T cell repertoires in COVID-19. In the study overall: Whether acute or convalescent, the COVID-19 samples came from the United States, Italy and Spain. PBMCs, B-cell-depleted T cells, or T cells provided the cDNA or gDNA that made up the material.

In the study's own analysis: Nucleated cell counts were estimated from reference gene primer amplification. Assay used: immunoSEQ multiplex PCR; TCRdb lists only in-frame clones, some missing. That table furnishes V, J and clone size, whereas the DNA furnished D and trimming. Of 85,000 to 130,000 clones listed, approximately 91% are singletons. The sequenced material came from peripheral blood. This TCR derives from a woman aged 55-70 years with acute or convalescent COVID-19.

DNA for the CDR3: TGTGCCAGCAGTGAATGGGAGGGGAAAAAGACCGGGGAGCTGTTTTTT. It specifies CASSEWEGKKTGELFF. The J gene is TRBJ2-2, the V gene TRBV6-1; 7 bases are shared with TRBD2. CDR1 is MNHNS and CDR2 is SASEGT in the germline V gene. The ends lost 2 bases at V and 5 bases at J; junction bases unmatched: 8. The CDR3 is 16 amino acids.